The clone carrying this TCR beta chain was seen once. The CDR3 length is 16 residues. The germline gives CDR1 KGHSH, CDR2 LQKENI. Trimming at V came to 2 bases and at J to 7 bases, leaving 11 bases not matched to a gene. Original methodology: Estimated nucleated cell counts came from reference gene primer amplification. Data came from immunoSEQ multiplex PCR; TCRdb stores just in-frame clones and leaves some out. V and J calls and clone size are copied from that table; D and trimming were computed from the DNA. The table shows roughly 250,000 clones, with 87% occurring only once. This sample is drawn from a study of blood T cell repertoires in COVID-19. On the study more broadly: From the United States, Italy and Spain came samples of acute and convalescent COVID-19. In each case, the material was cDNA or gDNA derived from T cells, B-cell-depleted T cells, or PBMCs.

V usage is TRBV18 and J usage is TRBJ1-2, with 9 bases lining up with TRBD1. Sequencing input: peripheral blood. The receptor was derived from a man aged 55 to 70 who had recovered from COVID-19. The CDR3 DNA reads as TGTGCCAGCTCACCAAACCCCGGGACAGGGATCTCTGGCTACACCTTC. This encodes CASSPNPGTGISGYTF.